This T cell receptor beta chain was obtained from a study of cytomegalovirus exposure and HLA in healthy donors. Study outcomes and limitations: Reportedly, HLA-A and HLA-B alleles of most subjects were accurately predicted from TCR beta.

Trimming removed 7 bases from V and 7 bases from J, with 20 bases in between. CDR3 length equals 14 residues. Germline-derived CDR1 and CDR2 are LNHDA and SQIVND (reference sequence). It was with 60 Vbeta and 13 Jbeta primers that the PCR ran. TCRdb's table, derived via immunoSEQ multiplex PCR, lists solely in-frame clones and lacks some. The data contain roughly 120,000 clones, 74% of them singletons. About this clone: Its antigen is unidentified.

This clonotype originated in a woman aged 45-59 years in good health and CMV-seropositive. The specimen sequenced was PBMCs. The chain is built from TRBV19 and TRBJ2-7, with TRBD2 as a possible D gene (6 bases). The CDR3: CASMAKSAGGEQYF. DNA for the CDR3: TGTGCCAGTATGGCTAAAAGTGCCGGAGGGGAGCAGTACTTC.